This passage covers 13 T cell receptor beta chains from one sample sequenced in a study of T cells after yellow fever vaccination. Each CDR3 protein gets one entry after TCRdb re-called the 5' RACE reads with MiXCR. The profile shows approximately 300,000 distinct CDR3 sequences, 8.5% to 10% of them singletons. The material was PBMCs, obtained on the day of the first yellow fever vaccination. The receptors derive from a man between 18 and 29 years old who received the YFV17D yellow fever vaccine.

The gene calls are TRBV11-2 and TRBJ2-3, with D possibly matching TRBD1 (6 bases). This CDR3 contains 19 residues. CDR1 SGHAT and CDR2 FQNNGV come from the germline V gene. V was pared by 1 base and J by 2 bases, with 22 bases between. The CDR3, as DNA: TGTGCCAGCAGCTTAGTAGTCTCAGGGGAAGTGGACCTCACAGATACGCAGTATTTT. Its protein product is CASSLVVSGEVDLTDTQYF.

This clonotype has ten or more counts. V is TRBV10-3 and J is TRBJ2-1; D perhaps matches TRBD1 (6 bases). The CDR3 consists of 15 residues. Trimming pared 4 bases from V and 0 bases from J, leaving 10 bases between. Germline lookup yields CDR1 ENHRY and CDR2 SYGVKD. CDR3 loop: CAISGRGSSYNEQFF. DNA for the CDR3: TGTGCCATCAGTGGTAGGGGGAGCTCCTACAATGAGCAGTTCTTC.

The chain is built from TRBV7-2 and TRBJ2-1; D may be TRBD1 or TRBD2 (7 bases each). The germline gives CDR1 SGHTA, CDR2 FQGNSA. V gave up 3 bases and J gave up 7 bases, with 16 bases separating them. The CDR3 spans 15 residues. The CDR3 spells CASSFTGEGSNEQFF. The CDR3 bases are TGTGCCAGCAGCTTCACAGGGGAGGGTTCAAATGAGCAGTTCTTC.

This clonotype was recorded at least ten times. The V call is TRBV5-1, the J call TRBJ2-1, with 9 nucleotides matching TRBD1. Germline CDR1 SGHRS, CDR2 YFSETQ. This CDR3 is built from 15 residues. V lost 2 bases and J lost 5; bases outside the gene matches: 5. The CDR3 region is CASSFDRGDHNEQFF. DNA of the CDR3: TGCGCCAGCAGCTTCGACAGGGGGGACCACAATGAGCAGTTCTTC.

This chain uses TRBV3-1 with TRBJ1-2; D gene uncertain. CDR1 LGHDT and CDR2 YNNKEL come from the germline V gene (reference sequence). The CDR3 is 13 residues long. Trimming took 3 bases from V and 8 from J, leaving 13 bases between them. CDR3 coding DNA: TGTGCCAGCAGCCATCTCCGGGAGTCGGGCTACACCTTC. Its translation: CASSHLRESGYTF.

This clonotype has at least ten counts. The rearrangement uses TRBV5-1 and TRBJ2-7; 8 bases align to TRBD2. V lost 0 bases, J lost 5 bases, and 10 bases stayed unmatched. This CDR3 has 16 amino acids. In germline, CDR1 is SGHRS, CDR2 YFSETQ. The CDR3 DNA sequence: TGCGCCAGCAGCTTGGCCTGGCGGGGGGAAATCCACGAGCAGTACTTC. Its translation is CASSLAWRGEIHEQYF.

This clonotype came up a few times. The chain couples TRBV9 to TRBJ2-1; D gene uncertain. CDR1 and CDR2 from the germline V gene are SGDLS and YYNGEE. V was trimmed by 0 bases and J by 2 bases, leaving 9 bases between them. The CDR3 is 15 amino acids. In DNA, the CDR3 is TGTGCCAGCAGCGTAGCCCCCGCCCCCTACAATGAGCAGTTCTTC. The encoded protein is CASSVAPAPYNEQFF.

CDR3 loop: CASSSGITYNEQFF. The CDR3 region has the DNA TGTGCCAGCAGCTCGGGGATTACCTACAATGAGCAGTTCTTC. The V call is TRBV5-5, the J call TRBJ2-1, with TRBD2 as a possible D gene (5 bases). There are 14 residues in the CDR3. V shed 3 bases and J shed 2 bases, with 9 bases lying between them. From germline, CDR1 is SGHKS and CDR2 YYEKEE (reference sequence).

This clonotype was seen only a few times. V gene TRBV4-3 combines with J gene TRBJ2-1, with a possible D match to TRBD1 (6 bases). Trimming pared 0 bases from V and 9 bases from J, leaving 12 bases between. There are 14 residues in the CDR3. Germline values: CDR1 LGHNA, CDR2 YSLEER. The CDR3 loop is CASSQDRRGSEQFF. Written as DNA, the CDR3 is TGCGCCAGCAGCCAAGATAGAAGGGGGAGTGAGCAGTTCTTC.

CDR3 amino acids: CASSQDVGAIYGYTF. CDR3 nucleotide sequence: TGTGCCAGCAGCCAAGATGTGGGGGCCATCTATGGCTACACCTTC. V gene TRBV3-1 combines with J gene TRBJ1-2; TRBD1 is a possible D gene (6 bases). V was trimmed by 0 bases and J by 4 bases, leaving 12 bases between them. Germline V CDR1 and CDR2: LGHDT, YNNKEL (reference sequence). The CDR3 totals 15 residues.

This clonotype was seen repeatedly, ten times or more. This rearrangement joins TRBV5-1 to TRBJ2-3; 11 positions match TRBD2. Germline CDR1 reads SGHRS; CDR2 reads YFSETQ. This CDR3 has 15 residues. After removal of 4 bases from V and 3 bases from J, the junction contained 4 bases not matched to a gene. Here the CDR3 reads CASSLTSGTTDTQYF. DNA for the CDR3: TGCGCCAGCAGCCTGACTAGCGGGACTACAGATACGCAGTATTTT.

J is TRBJ2-7 and V is TRBV5-1, with D possibly TRBD2 on 6 matching bases. The CDR3 loop spans 14 amino acids. Trimming removed 4 bases from V and 0 bases from J, with 11 bases in between. Germline loops: CDR1 SGHRS, CDR2 YFSETQ. In nucleotides, the CDR3 is TGCGCCAGCAGCCCCGCGGGACCCTCCTACGAGCAGTACTTC. Protein sequence: CASSPAGPSYEQYF.

This clonotype was seen only a few times. The chain combines TRBV5-1 with TRBJ2-3, with D uncertain. The CDR3 sequence is 15 residues long. Per the germline V gene, CDR1 is SGHRS and CDR2 is YFSETQ. V was pared by 3 bases and J by 2 bases, with 13 bases between. CDR3 DNA sequence: TGCGCCAGCAGCTACGATAGGTGGTCCACAGATACGCAGTATTTT. Amino acids: CASSYDRWSTDTQYF.